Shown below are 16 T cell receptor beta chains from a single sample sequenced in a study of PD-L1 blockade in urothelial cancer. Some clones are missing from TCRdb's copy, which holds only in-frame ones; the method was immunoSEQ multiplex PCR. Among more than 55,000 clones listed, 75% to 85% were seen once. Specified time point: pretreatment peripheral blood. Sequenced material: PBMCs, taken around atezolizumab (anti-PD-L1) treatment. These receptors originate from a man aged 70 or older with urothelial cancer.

CDR3 region: CASFRGDTQYF. CDR3 sequence (DNA): TGTGCCAGCTTCCGGGGAGATACGCAGTATTTT. This chain links TRBV6-5 with TRBJ2-3; tentatively, D is TRBD2 (5 bases). Between the trimmed V and J ends, which lost 8 bases and 5 bases, there was a span of 8 bases. Germline CDR1 MNHEY, CDR2 SVGAGI. This CDR3 contains 11 residues.

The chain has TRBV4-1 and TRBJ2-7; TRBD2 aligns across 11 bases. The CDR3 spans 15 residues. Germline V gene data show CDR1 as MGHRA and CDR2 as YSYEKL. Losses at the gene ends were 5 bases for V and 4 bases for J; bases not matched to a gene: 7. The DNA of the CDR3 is TGCGCCAGCAGCTTTACTAGCGGGAGTACTTACGAGCAGTACTTC. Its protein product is CASSFTSGSTYEQYF.

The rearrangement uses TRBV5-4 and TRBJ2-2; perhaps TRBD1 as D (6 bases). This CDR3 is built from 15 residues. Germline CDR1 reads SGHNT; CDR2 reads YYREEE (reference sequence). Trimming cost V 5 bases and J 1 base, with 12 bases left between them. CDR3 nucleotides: TGTGCCAGCAGTCGAGGGGGTCAGAACACCGGGGAGCTGTTTTTT. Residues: CASSRGGQNTGELFF.

CDR3 nucleotide sequence: TGTGCCAGCTCACCTAACCCACCTGGGGCCTCCGGGACCCAGTACTTC. It specifies CASSPNPPGASGTQYF. This chain connects TRBV18 to TRBJ2-5; D is possibly TRBD1 (5 bases). Germline CDR1 reads KGHSH; CDR2 reads LQKENI. This CDR3 has 16 residues. V lost 3 bases, J lost 7 bases, and 21 bases lay in between.

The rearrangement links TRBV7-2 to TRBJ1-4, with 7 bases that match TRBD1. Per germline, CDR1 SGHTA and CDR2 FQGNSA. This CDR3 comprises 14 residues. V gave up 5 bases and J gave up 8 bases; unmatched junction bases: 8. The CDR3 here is CASSPTGVGEKLFF. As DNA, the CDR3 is TGTGCCAGCAGCCCTACAGGGGTAGGCGAAAAACTGTTTTTT.

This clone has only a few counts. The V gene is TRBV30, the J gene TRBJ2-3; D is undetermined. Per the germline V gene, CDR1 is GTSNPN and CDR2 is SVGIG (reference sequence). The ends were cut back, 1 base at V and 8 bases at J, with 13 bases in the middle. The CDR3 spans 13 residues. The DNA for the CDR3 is TGTGCCTGGAGTGAGCTATCGTCGGGTACGCAGTATTTT. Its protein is CAWSELSSGTQYF.

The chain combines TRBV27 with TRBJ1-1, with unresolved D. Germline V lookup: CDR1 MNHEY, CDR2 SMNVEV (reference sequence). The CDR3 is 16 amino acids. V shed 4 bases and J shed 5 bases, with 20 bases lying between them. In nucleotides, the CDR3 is TGTGCCAGCAGTTCTACAGCCGGGGTCAGAAATACTGAAGCTTTCTTT. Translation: CASSSTAGVRNTEAFF.

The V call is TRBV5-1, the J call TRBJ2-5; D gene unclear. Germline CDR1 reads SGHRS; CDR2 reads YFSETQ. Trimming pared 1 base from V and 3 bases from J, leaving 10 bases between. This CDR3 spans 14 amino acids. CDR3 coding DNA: TGCGCCAGCAGCTTGTTCTACAGAAAAGAGACCCAGTACTTC. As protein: CASSLFYRKETQYF.

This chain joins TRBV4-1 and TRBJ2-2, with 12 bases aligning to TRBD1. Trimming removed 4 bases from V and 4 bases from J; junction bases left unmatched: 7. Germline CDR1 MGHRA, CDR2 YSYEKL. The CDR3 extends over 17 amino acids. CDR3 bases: TGCGCCAGCAGCCCCCGGGACAGGGGGCGAAGCACCGGGGAGCTGTTTTTT. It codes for CASSPRDRGRSTGELFF.

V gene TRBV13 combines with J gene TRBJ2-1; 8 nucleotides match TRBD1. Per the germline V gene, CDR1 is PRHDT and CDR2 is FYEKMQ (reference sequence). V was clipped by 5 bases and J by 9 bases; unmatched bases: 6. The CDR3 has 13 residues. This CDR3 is CASSPGQAPEQFF. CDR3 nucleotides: TGTGCCAGCAGCCCGGGACAGGCTCCTGAGCAGTTCTTC.

As DNA, the CDR3 is TGTGCCAGCAGCCTAAGGGGTGGCGACACCGGGGAGCTGTTTTTT. Translation gives CASSLRGGDTGELFF. The chain combines TRBV7-9 with TRBJ2-2, with D possibly TRBD1 on 5 matching bases. This CDR3 comprises 15 residues. The V gene lost 5 bases and the J gene lost 3 bases, with 13 bases spanning the gap. CDR1 and CDR2 from the germline V gene are SEHNR and FQNEAQ (reference sequence).

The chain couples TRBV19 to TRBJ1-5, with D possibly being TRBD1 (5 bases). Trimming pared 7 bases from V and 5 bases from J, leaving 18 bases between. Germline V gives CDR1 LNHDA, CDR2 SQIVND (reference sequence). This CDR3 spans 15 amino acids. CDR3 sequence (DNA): TGTGCCAGTACTCCTGGGGCGGGGGGATATCAGCCCCAGCATTTT. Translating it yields CASTPGAGGYQPQHF.

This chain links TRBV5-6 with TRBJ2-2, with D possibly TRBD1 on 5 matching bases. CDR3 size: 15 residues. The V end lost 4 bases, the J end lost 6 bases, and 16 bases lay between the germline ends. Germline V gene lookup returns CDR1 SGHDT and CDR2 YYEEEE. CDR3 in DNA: TGTGCCAGCAGCCCGCGACAGTATCCAGCCGGGGAGCTGTTTTTT. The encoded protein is CASSPRQYPAGELFF.

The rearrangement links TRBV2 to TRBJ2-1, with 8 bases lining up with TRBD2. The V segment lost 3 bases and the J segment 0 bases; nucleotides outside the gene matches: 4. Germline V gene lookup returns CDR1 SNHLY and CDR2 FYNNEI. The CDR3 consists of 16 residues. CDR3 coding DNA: TGTGCCAGCAGTGATATAGCGGGGTTCTCCTACAATGAGCAGTTCTTC. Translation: CASSDIAGFSYNEQFF.

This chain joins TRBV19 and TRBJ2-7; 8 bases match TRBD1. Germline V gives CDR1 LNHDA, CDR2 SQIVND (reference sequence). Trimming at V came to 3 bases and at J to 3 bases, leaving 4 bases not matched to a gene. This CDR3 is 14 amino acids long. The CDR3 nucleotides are TGTGCCAGTAGTATTCTGGGACAGGTCTACGAGCAGTACTTC. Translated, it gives CASSILGQVYEQYF.

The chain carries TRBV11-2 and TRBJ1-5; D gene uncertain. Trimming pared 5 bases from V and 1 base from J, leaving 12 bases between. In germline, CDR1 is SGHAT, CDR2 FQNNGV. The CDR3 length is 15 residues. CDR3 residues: CASSPGDGSNQPQHF. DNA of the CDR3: TGTGCCAGCAGCCCTGGAGACGGAAGCAATCAGCCCCAGCATTTT.